The subject of this entry is one T cell receptor beta chain. This CDR3 spans 14 amino acids. Germline V lookup: CDR1 SGHAT, CDR2 FQNNGV. Trimming removed 2 bases from V and 6 bases from J, with 13 bases in between. The data derive from a study of blood T cell repertoires in COVID-19. Study information: Samples representing acute and convalescent COVID-19 were sourced from the United States, Italy and Spain. PBMCs, B-cell-depleted T cells, or T cells were the source of the cDNA or gDNA that made up the material.

In the original processing: It was from reference gene primer amplification that nucleated cell counts were estimated. TCRdb's copy holds only in-frame clones and misses some; the assay was immunoSEQ multiplex PCR. V, J and clone size were drawn from that table, and D and trimming were deduced from the DNA. Altogether about 120,000 clones are present, approximately 85% being singletons, with the ten largest covering 25% to 30%. Sequenced material: peripheral blood. This receptor was taken from a woman older than 75 with acute or convalescent COVID-19. V and J are TRBV11-2 and TRBJ1-2; the D gene is possibly TRBD1 (5 bases). This CDR3 is CASSLRGLVDGYTF. Here the CDR3 DNA reads TGTGCCAGCAGCTTAAGGGGTCTCGTCGATGGCTACACCTTC.